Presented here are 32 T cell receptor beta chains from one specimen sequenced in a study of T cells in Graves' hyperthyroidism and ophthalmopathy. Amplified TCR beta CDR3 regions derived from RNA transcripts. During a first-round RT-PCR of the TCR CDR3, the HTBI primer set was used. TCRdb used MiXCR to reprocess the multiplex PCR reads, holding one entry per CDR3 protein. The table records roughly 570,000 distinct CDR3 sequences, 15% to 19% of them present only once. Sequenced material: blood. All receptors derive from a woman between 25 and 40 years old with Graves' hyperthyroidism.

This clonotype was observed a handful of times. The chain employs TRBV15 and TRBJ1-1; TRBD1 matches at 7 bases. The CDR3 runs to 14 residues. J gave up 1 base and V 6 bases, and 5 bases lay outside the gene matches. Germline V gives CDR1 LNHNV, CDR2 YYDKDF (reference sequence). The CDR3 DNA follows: TGTGCCACCAGGAGACAGGGTACGAACACTGAAGCTTTCTTT. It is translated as CATRRQGTNTEAFF.

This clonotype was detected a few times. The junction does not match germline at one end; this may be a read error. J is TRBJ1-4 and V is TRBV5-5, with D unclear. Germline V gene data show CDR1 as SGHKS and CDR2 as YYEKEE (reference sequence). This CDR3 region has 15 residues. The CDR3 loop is CASSLWEPGNEKLLF. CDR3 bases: TGTGCCAGCAGCCTCTGGGAGCCTGGGAATGAAAAACTGCTTTTT.

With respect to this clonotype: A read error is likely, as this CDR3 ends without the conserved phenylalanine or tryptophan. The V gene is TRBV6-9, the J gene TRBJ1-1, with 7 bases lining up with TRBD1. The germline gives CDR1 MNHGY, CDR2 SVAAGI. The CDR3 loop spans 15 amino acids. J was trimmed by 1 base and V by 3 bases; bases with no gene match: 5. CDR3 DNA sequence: TGTGCCAGCAGTTACCCGGGACAGAGGAACACTGAAGCTTTCCTT. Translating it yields CASSYPGQRNTEAFL.

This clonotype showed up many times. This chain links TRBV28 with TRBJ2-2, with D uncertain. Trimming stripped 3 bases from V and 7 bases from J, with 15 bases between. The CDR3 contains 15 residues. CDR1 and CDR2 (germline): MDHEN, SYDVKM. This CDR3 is CASSLRSVIGGELFF. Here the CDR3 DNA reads TGTGCCAGCAGTTTGCGGTCCGTTATCGGCGGGGAGCTGTTTTTT.

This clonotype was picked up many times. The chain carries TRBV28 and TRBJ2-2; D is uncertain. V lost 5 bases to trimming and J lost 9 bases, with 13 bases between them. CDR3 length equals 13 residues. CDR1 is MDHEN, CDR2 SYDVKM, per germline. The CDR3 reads CASSPGRIRELFF. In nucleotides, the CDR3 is TGTGCCAGCAGTCCCGGTCGGATCAGGGAGCTGTTTTTT.

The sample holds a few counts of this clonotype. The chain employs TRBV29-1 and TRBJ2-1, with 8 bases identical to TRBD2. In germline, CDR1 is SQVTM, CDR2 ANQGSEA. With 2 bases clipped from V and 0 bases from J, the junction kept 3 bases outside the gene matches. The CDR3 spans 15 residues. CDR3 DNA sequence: TGCAGCGTTGAATCTACTAGCGGCTCCTACAATGAGCAGTTCTTC. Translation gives CSVESTSGSYNEQFF.

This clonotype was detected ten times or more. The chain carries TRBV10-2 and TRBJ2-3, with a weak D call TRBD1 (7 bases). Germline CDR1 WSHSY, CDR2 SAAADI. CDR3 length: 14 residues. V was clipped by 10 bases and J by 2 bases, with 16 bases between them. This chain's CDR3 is CAIRRDRYTDTQYF. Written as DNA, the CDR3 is TGCGCCATCAGGCGGGACAGATACACAGATACGCAGTATTTT.

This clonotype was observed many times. The CDR3 protein is CASSSSRAGPSEKLFF. For the CDR3, the DNA is TGTGCCAGCAGCTCCAGCCGCGCAGGGCCTAGTGAAAAACTGTTTTTT. V usage is TRBV7-9 and J usage is TRBJ1-4, with a tentative D call TRBD1 (5 bases). The CDR3 has 16 amino acids. Germline lookup yields CDR1 SEHNR and CDR2 FQNEAQ (reference sequence). V dropped 4 bases and J dropped 7 bases, with 19 bases sitting between them.

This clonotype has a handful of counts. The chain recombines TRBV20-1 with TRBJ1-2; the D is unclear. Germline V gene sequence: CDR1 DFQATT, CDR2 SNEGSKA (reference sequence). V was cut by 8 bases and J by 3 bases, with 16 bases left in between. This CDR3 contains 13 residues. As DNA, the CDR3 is TGCAGTTCCCAATTTGGAGGGCACTATGGCTACACCTTC. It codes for CSSQFGGHYGYTF.

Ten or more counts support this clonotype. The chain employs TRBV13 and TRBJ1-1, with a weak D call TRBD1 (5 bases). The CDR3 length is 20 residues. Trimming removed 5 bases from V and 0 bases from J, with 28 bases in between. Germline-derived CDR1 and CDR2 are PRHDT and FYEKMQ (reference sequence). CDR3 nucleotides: TGTGCCAGCAGCGGCCCCAGGGAGACGGGAACTTATATGATGAACACTGAAGCTTTCTTT. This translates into CASSGPRETGTYMMNTEAFF.

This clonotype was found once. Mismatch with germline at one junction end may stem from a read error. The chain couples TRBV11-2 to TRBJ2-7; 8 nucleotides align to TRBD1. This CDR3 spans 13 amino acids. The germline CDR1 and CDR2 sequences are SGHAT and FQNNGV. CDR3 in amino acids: CASSDGQGYGQYF. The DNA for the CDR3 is TGTGCCAGCAGCGACGGACAGGGTTACGGGCAGTACTTC.

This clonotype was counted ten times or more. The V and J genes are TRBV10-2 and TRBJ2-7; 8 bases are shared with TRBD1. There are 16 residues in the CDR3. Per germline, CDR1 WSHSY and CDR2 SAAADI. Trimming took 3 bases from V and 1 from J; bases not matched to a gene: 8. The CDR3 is CASSDSGTGISYEQYF. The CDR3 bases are TGCGCCAGCAGTGACTCCGGGACAGGAATTTCCTACGAGCAGTACTTC.

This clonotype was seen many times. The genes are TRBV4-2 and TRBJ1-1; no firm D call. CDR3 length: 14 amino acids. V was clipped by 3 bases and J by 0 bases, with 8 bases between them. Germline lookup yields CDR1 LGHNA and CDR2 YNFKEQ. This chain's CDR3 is CASSQGGLNTEAFF. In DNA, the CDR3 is TGTGCCAGCAGCCAGGGTGGACTGAACACTGAAGCTTTCTTT.

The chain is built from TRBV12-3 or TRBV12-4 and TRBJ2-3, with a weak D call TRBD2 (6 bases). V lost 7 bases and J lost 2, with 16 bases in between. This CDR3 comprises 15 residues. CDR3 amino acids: CASTSGGRITDTQYF. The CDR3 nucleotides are TGTGCCAGCACTTCCGGGGGAAGAATCACAGATACGCAGTATTTT.

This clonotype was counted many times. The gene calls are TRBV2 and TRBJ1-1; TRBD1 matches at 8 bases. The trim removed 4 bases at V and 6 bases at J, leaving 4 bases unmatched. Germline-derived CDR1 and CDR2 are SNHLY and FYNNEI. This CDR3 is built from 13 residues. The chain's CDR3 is CASSGQGRSEAFF. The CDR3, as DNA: TGTGCCAGCAGTGGACAGGGGCGCTCTGAAGCTTTCTTT.

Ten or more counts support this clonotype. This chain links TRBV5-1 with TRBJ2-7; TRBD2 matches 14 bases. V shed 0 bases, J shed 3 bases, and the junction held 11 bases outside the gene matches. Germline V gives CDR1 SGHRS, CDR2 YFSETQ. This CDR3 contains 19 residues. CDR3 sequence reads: CASSLAGLAGVESIYEQYF. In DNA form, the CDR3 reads TGCGCCAGCAGCTTGGCGGGACTAGCGGGAGTAGAGAGCATCTACGAGCAGTACTTC.

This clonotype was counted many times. CDR3 nucleotide sequence: TGTGCTAGTGGCGCCGGGACCATCTATGGCTACACCTTC. It specifies CASGAGTIYGYTF. The rearrangement joins TRBV12-5 to TRBJ1-2; tentatively, D is TRBD1 (5 bases). Trimming removed 6 bases at V and 4 bases at J, with 12 bases between. From germline, CDR1 is LGHNT and CDR2 FRNRAP. The CDR3 length is 13 residues.

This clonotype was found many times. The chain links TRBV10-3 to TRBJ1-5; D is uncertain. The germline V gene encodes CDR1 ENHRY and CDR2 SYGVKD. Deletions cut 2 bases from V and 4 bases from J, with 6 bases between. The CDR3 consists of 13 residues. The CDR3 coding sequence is TGTGCCATCAGTGAGGGAGGGAATCAGCCCCAGCATTTT. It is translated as CAISEGGNQPQHF.

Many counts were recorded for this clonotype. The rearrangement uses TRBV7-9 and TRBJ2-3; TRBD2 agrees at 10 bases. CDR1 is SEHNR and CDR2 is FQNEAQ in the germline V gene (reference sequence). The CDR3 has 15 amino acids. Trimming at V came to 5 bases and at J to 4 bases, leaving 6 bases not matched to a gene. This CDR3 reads CASSALAGEADTQYF. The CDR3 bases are TGTGCCAGCAGCGCGCTAGCGGGAGAAGCAGATACGCAGTATTTT. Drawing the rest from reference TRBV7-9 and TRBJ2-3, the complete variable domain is DTGVSQNPRHKITKRGQNVTFRCDPISEHNRLYWYRQTLGQGPEFLTYFQNEAQLEKSRLLSDRFSAERPKGSFSTLEIQRTEQGDSAMYLCASSALAGEADTQYFGPGTRLTVL.

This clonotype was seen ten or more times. The CDR3 DNA is TGTGCCAGCACCCCGCGCGCAAATAGCAATCAGCCCCAGCATTTT. It codes for CASTPRANSNQPQHF. This chain links TRBV2 with TRBJ1-5; D is unresolved. V dropped 7 bases and J dropped 0 bases, with 13 bases sitting between them. The CDR3 length is 15 residues. CDR1 is SNHLY, CDR2 FYNNEI, per germline. Variable domain in full (rest from reference TRBV2 and TRBJ1-5): EPEVTQTPSHQVTQMGQEVILRCVPISNHLYFYWYRQILGQKVEFLVSFYNNEISEKSEIFDDQFSVERPDGSNFTLKIRSTKLEDSAMYFCASTPRANSNQPQHFGDGTRLSIL.

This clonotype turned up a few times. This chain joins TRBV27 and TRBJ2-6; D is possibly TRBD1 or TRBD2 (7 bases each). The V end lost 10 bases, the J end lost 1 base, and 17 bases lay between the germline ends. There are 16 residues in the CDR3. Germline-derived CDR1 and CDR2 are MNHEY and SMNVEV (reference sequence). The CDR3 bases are TGTGCCACAGGGGGGGTCGGGGAGTCTGGGGCCAACGTCCTGACTTTC. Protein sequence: CATGGVGESGANVLTF.

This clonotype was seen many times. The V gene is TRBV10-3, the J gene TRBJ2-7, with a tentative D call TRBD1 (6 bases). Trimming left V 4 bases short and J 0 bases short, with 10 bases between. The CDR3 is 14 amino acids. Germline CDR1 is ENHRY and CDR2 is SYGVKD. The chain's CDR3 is CAISGQGNSYEQYF. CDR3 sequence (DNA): TGTGCCATCAGTGGCCAGGGGAACTCCTACGAGCAGTACTTC.

In DNA form, the CDR3 reads TGCAGTGCCCCACAGGGAGATCAGCCCCAGCATTTT. This sequence encodes CSAPQGDQPQHF. V is TRBV20-1 and J is TRBJ1-5, with a possible D match to TRBD1 (6 bases). Germline V CDR1 and CDR2: DFQATT, SNEGSKA (reference sequence). Trimming removed 6 bases at V and 5 bases at J, with 11 bases between. This CDR3 has 12 amino acids.

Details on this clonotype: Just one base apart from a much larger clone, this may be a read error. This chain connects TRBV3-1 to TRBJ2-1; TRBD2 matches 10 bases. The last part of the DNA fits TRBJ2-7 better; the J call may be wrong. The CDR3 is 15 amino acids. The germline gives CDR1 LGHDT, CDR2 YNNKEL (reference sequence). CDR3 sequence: CARGIAGGPSNEQYF. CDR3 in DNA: TGTGCCAGGGGCATAGCGGGAGGCCCGAGCAATGAGCAGTACTTC.

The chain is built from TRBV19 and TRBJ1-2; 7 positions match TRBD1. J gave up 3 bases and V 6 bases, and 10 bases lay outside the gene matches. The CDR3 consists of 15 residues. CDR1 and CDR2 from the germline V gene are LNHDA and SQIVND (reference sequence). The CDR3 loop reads CASSDRQGGDYGYTF. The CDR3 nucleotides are TGTGCCAGTAGCGATCGACAGGGTGGGGACTATGGCTACACCTTC.

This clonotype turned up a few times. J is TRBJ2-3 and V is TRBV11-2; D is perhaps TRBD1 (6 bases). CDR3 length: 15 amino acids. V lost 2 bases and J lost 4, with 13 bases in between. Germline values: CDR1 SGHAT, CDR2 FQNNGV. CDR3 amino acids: CASSLYLQGADTQYF. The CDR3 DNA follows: TGTGCCAGCAGCTTATATTTACAGGGTGCAGATACGCAGTATTTT.

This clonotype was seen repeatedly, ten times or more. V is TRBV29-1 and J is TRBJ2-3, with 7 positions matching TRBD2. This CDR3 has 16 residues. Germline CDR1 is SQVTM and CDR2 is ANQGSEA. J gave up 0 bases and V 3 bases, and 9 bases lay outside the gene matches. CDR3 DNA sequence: TGCAGCGTTGAGGCGGGAGCGTACACTAGCACAGATACGCAGTATTTT. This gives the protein CSVEAGAYTSTDTQYF.

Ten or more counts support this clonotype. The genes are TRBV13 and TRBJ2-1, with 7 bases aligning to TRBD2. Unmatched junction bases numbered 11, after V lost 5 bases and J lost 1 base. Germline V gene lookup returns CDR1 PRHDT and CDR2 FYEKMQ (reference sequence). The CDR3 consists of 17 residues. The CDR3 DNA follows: TGTGCCAGCAGCCCCAAAAGCGGGACTGGTTCCTACAATGAGCAGTTCTTC. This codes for CASSPKSGTGSYNEQFF.

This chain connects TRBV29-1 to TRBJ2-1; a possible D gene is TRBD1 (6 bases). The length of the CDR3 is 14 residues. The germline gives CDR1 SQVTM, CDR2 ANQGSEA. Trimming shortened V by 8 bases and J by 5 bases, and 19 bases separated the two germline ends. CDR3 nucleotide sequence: TGCAGCTCCCGATTAGGGCAGGGGAACAATGAGCAGTTCTTC. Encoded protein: CSSRLGQGNNEQFF.

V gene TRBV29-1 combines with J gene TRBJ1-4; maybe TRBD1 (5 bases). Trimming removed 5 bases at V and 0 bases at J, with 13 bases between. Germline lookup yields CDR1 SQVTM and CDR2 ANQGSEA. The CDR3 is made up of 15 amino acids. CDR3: CSVITGGTTNEKLFF. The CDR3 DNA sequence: TGCAGCGTTATTACAGGAGGCACAACTAATGAAAAACTGTTTTTT.

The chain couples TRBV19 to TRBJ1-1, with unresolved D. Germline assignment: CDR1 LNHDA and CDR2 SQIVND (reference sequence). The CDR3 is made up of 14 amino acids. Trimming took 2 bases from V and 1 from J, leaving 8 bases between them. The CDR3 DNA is TGTGCCAGTAGTATATGGGCGGGGAACACTGAAGCTTTCTTT. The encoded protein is CASSIWAGNTEAFF.

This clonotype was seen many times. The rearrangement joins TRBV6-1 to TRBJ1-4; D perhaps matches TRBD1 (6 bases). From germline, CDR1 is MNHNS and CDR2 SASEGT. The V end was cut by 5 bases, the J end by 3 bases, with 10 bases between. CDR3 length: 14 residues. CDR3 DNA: TGTGCCAGCAGTTCAGGGGTAGCTAATGAAAAACTGTTTTTT. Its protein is CASSSGVANEKLFF.